The clone carrying this T cell receptor (beta chain) was picked up a small number of times. Its antigen remains unknown. The data stem from a study of early T cells in non-severe SARS-CoV-2 infection. Study as a whole: Chains were unpaired, as sequencing was done on bulk RNA from unsorted whole blood. Study-wide results and limits: VDJdb matches were skewed toward anti-spike CD8 T cell responses.

Researchers attached unique molecular identifiers to individual cDNA molecules. TCRdb reanalysed the 5' RACE reads using MiXCR and keeps one entry per CDR3 protein. The sample has roughly 48,000 distinct CDR3 sequences, over 7% seen once. This CDR3 spans 20 amino acids. Germline V lookup: CDR1 LGHDT, CDR2 YNNKEL (reference sequence). V gave up 1 base and J gave up 5 bases; unmatched junction bases: 18. Material for sequencing was whole blood. The V call is TRBV3-1, the J call TRBJ2-7, with 12 bases aligning to TRBD2. This clonotype was sampled from an adult who was a healthcare worker with PCR-confirmed SARS-CoV-2 infection or an uninfected control (not recorded which). In DNA form, the CDR3 reads TGTGCCAGCAGCCAAGTTCTTGCTAGCGGGGGGGCCCCGGTCTGGAACGAGCAGTACTTC. Protein sequence: CASSQVLASGGAPVWNEQYF.